This is a list of T cell receptor beta chains from one sample in a study of T-cell memory formation after mild COVID-19. TCRdb processed the 5' RACE reads anew with MiXCR; each CDR3 protein has one entry. Here the sample spans about 110,000 distinct CDR3 sequences, roughly a sixth being singletons. Material for sequencing was PBMCs or a T cell subset sorted from them (not recorded which). The receptors stem from a man aged 18-30 years who had mild COVID-19 (a few samples of this study predate the infection). Cell type and time point are not known. The CDR3 runs from the conserved cysteine through the conserved F or W. D genes are given only for firm matches. Clone size is given for some rows only: seen once, a few or many times, or a class if the clone is expanded.

CDR3 length,clone size,D gene,V gene,J gene,CDR3 protein,CDR3 DNA
15,many,.,TRBV5-6,TRBJ2-3,CASSKRTTGTDTQYF,TGTGCCAGCAGTAAGCGGACTACAGGCACAGATACGCAGTATTTT
13,.,.,TRBV4-1,TRBJ1-2,CASSQATEYGYTF,TGCGCCAGCAGCCAAGCAACCGAATATGGCTACACCTTC
14,few,.,TRBV6-5,TRBJ1-2,CASSYHDRNYGYTF,TGTGCCAGCAGTTATCACGACAGAAACTATGGCTACACCTTC
15,many,TRBD2,TRBV6-6,TRBJ2-1,CASIAGGIGRNEQFF,TGTGCCAGCATAGCGGGGGGCATCGGCAGGAATGAGCAGTTCTTC
14,.,.,TRBV4-1,TRBJ1-1,CASSQDGPNTEAFF,TGCGCCAGCAGCCAAGATGGGCCGAACACTGAAGCTTTCTTT
13,few,.,TRBV10-3,TRBJ1-6,CAISVDSNSPLHF,TGTGCCATCAGTGTGGACAGTAATTCACCCCTCCACTTT
13,.,.,TRBV24-1,TRBJ2-3,CATSGRSTDTQYF,TGTGCCACCAGCGGCAGGAGCACAGATACGCAGTATTTT
12,.,.,TRBV20-1,TRBJ1-5,CSSDGGVGPQHF,TGCAGTTCTGACGGGGGCGTTGGGCCCCAGCATTTT
14,.,TRBD2,TRBV29-1,TRBJ2-5,CSVVLGLAGETQYF,TGCAGCGTTGTGCTAGGACTAGCTGGAGAGACCCAGTACTTC
15,.,TRBD1,TRBV12-3/TRBV12-4,TRBJ2-1,CASSLRTGGYHEQFF,TGTGCCAGCAGTTTAAGGACAGGGGGGTATCATGAGCAGTTCTTC
15,.,.,TRBV2,TRBJ1-4,CASSENKGSGEKLFF,TGTGCCAGCAGTGAAAATAAGGGTTCTGGTGAAAAACTGTTTTTT
15,few,.,TRBV7-2,TRBJ2-7,CASSAVRGGYYEQYF,TGTGCCAGCAGCGCCGTTCGAGGAGGGTACTACGAGCAGTACTTC
15,once,.,TRBV4-2,TRBJ2-4,CASSQDLIAKNIQYF,TGTGCCAGCAGCCAAGACTTAATAGCCAAAAACATTCAGTACTTC
15,few,.,TRBV6-2/TRBV6-3,TRBJ1-5,CASSYLQGWSQPQHF,TGTGCCAGCAGTTACCTACAGGGCTGGAGTCAGCCCCAGCATTTT
14,.,.,TRBV20-1,TRBJ2-5,CSPRRADGRETQYF,TGCAGCCCACGCCGGGCGGACGGGCGAGAGACCCAGTACTTC
15,few,.,TRBV10-3,TRBJ2-2,CAISGTGAPTGELFF,TGTGCCATCAGTGGTACGGGGGCCCCCACCGGGGAGCTGTTTTTT
14,few,.,TRBV11-2,TRBJ2-5,CASSSGPLGETQYF,TGTGCCAGCAGCTCGGGCCCGCTGGGAGAGACCCAGTACTTC
16,few,TRBD1,TRBV6-6,TRBJ1-4,CASSLSQGATNEKLFF,TGTGCCAGCAGTTTGAGTCAGGGGGCGACTAATGAAAAACTGTTTTTT
13,.,TRBD2,TRBV29-1,TRBJ2-3,CSVKGLAIDTQYF,TGCAGCGTTAAGGGACTAGCAATAGATACGCAGTATTTT
16,.,TRBD2,TRBV4-1,TRBJ2-1,CASSQDPGTSPHEQFF,TGCGCCAGCAGCCAAGATCCGGGGACTAGCCCCCATGAGCAGTTCTTC
14,few,TRBD2,TRBV9,TRBJ2-1,CASSVSGGYNEQFF,TGTGCCAGCAGCGTTAGCGGGGGGTACAATGAGCAGTTCTTC
15,.,TRBD1,TRBV7-8,TRBJ2-5,CASRQGRDSGKTQYF,TGTGCCAGCAGGCAAGGCCGGGACAGTGGGAAGACCCAGTACTTC
15,.,.,TRBV6-5,TRBJ2-3,CASRNLGQSTDTQYF,TGTGCCAGCAGGAACCTAGGACAGAGCACAGATACGCAGTATTTT
19,many,TRBD2,TRBV5-1,TRBJ2-2,CASSPETSGGLISTGELFF,TGCGCCAGCAGCCCGGAGACTAGCGGGGGACTAATCAGCACCGGGGAGCTGTTTTTT